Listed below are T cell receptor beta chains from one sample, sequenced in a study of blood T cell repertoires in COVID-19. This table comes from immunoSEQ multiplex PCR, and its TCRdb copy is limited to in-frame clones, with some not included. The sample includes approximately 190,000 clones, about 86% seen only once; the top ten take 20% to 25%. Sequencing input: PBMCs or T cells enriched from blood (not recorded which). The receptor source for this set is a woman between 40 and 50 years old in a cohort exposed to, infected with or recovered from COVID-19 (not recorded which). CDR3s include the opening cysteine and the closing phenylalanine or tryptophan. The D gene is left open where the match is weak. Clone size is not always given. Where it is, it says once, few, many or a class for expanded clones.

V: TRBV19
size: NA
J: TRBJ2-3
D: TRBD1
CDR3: CASSPRQGYTDTQYF
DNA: TGTGCCAGTAGTCCCCGACAGGGGTACACAGATACGCAGTATTTT

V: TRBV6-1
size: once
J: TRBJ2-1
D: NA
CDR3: CASSETQGRSHNEQFF
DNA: TGTGCCAGCAGTGAAACGCAGGGGCGCAGCCACAATGAGCAGTTCTTC

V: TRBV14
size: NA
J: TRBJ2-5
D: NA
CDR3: CASSLYRGKTQYF
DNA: TGTGCCAGCAGCCTATATCGGGGGAAGACCCAGTACTTC

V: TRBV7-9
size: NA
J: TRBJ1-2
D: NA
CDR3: CASSSGVYGYTF
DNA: TGTGCCAGCAGCTCAGGGGTCTATGGCTACACCTTC

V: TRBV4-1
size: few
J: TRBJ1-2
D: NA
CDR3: CASSQVSSPYGYTF
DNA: TGCGCCAGCAGCCAAGTTAGTTCTCCCTATGGCTACACCTTC

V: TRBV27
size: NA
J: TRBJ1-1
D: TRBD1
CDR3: CASSPTGTVRAEAFF
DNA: TGTGCCAGCAGTCCCACCGGGACAGTGCGCGCTGAAGCTTTCTTT

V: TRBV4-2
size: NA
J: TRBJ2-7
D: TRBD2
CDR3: CASSRLADFYEQYF
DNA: TGTGCCAGCAGCCGACTAGCGGATTTCTACGAGCAGTACTTC

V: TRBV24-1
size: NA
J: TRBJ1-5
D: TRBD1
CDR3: CATSDRQGRGNQPQHF
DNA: TGTGCCACCAGTGATCGACAGGGGCGCGGGAATCAGCCCCAGCATTTT

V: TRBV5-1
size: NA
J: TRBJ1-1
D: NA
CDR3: CASSLGSRTEAFF
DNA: TGCGCCAGCAGCTTGGGGTCGCGCACTGAAGCTTTCTTT

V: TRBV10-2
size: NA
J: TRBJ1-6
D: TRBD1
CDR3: CASIAVWTGFHSPLHF
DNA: TGCGCCAGCATCGCAGTTTGGACAGGGTTTCATTCACCCCTCCACTTT